The entry below gives a single T cell receptor beta chain sequence along with its context. Its antigen remains unidentified. TCRdb keeps only in-frame clones here, not all; method: immunoSEQ multiplex PCR. This sample has 120,000 or so clones; approximately 90% occur once, and the top ten carry 11%. The data were obtained in a study of T cell responses to AZD1222 COVID-19 vaccine. The study, taken as a whole, reports: Scientists sampled the repertoires only once the peak T cell response had passed. Reports indicate that nearly half of spike-specific TCRs are directed at unmutated variant regions. Donors were largely white British and mainly female; clonal diversity was possibly underestimated.

The CDR3 runs to 14 residues. V lost 6 bases to trimming and J lost 5 bases, with 17 bases between them. Germline loops: CDR1 SNHLY, CDR2 FYNNEI. This rearrangement joins TRBV2 to TRBJ2-7, with D tentatively TRBD1 or TRBD2 (6 bases each). The sequence was obtained from an adult in good health. The material was peripheral blood, obtained on day 0 of MenACWY control vaccination. The CDR3 spells CASSAPGDIHEQYF. As DNA, the CDR3 is TGTGCCAGCAGCGCTCCGGGGGACATCCACGAGCAGTACTTC.